This TCR beta chain was retrieved from a study of shared clonotypes between healthy human individuals. Study-wide points: Estimated richness was generally greater in naive than memory subsets.

The V and J ends lost 4 bases and 9 bases, in that order; junction bases with no gene match: 3. The CDR3 totals 13 residues. From germline, CDR1 is WNHNN and CDR2 SYGVQD (reference sequence). A few counts support this clone. Its target is not known. The assay was immunoSEQ multiplex PCR, and TCRdb's table has in-frame clones only and misses some. Among about 660,000 clones listed, around 67% were seen once. Sequencing was performed on memory CD4+ T cells sorted from blood. Subset reported: CD45RA-negative fraction. The clonotype was recovered from a woman in her 30s in good health. J is TRBJ2-1 and V is TRBV10-1; 10 bases align to TRBD1. This chain's CDR3 is CASSGQGAREQFF. CDR3 DNA sequence: TGCGCCAGCAGTGGACAGGGGGCGCGTGAGCAGTTCTTC.